These T cell receptor beta chains were read from a single sample in a study of cytomegalovirus exposure and HLA in healthy donors. The method was immunoSEQ multiplex PCR; TCRdb's version includes in-frame clones alone and lacks a portion of them. The sample lists approximately 220,000 clones, roughly 84% occurring once. Input material: PBMCs. These receptors were obtained from a boy aged 2-9 years in good health and CMV-seronegative. CDR3s include the opening cysteine and the closing phenylalanine or tryptophan. The D gene is left open where the match is weak. Some rows have no size entry. The others give once, few or many, or a class for an expanded clone.

TRBD2	.	TRBV5-1	TRBJ2-7	CASRSSGGLPYEQYF	TGCGCCAGCAGAAGTAGCGGGGGGTTACCCTACGAGCAGTACTTC
TRBD1	.	TRBV29-1	TRBJ2-1	CSGRQGPPMYEQFF	TGCAGCGGCCGACAGGGGCCCCCCATGTATGAGCAGTTCTTC
TRBD1	.	TRBV5-1	TRBJ2-2	CASSLGQGLIGELFF	TGCGCCAGCAGCCTGGGACAGGGACTCATCGGGGAGCTGTTTTTT
TRBD2	.	TRBV4-1	TRBJ2-1	CASSQILAGEWNEQFF	TGCGCCAGCAGCCAAATTCTAGCGGGAGAGTGGAATGAGCAGTTCTTC
TRBD1	.	TRBV15	TRBJ2-1	CATSRERGQKGNEQFF	TGTGCCACCAGCAGAGAGAGGGGGCAAAAAGGGAATGAGCAGTTCTTC
.	.	TRBV6-4	TRBJ2-3	CASSDRSTDTQYF	TGTGCCAGCAGTGACCGGAGCACAGATACGCAGTATTTT
TRBD2	few	TRBV30	TRBJ2-1	CAWSVWEGEQFF	TGTGCCTGGAGTGTGTGGGAGGGTGAGCAGTTCTTC
.	.	TRBV6-6	TRBJ1-2	CASSYSATFPYYGYTF	TGTGCCAGCAGTTACTCGGCGACTTTCCCCTACTATGGCTACACCTTC
TRBD2	.	TRBV7-9	TRBJ2-2	CASSPSGSNTGELFF	TGTGCCAGCAGCCCTAGCGGCAGCAACACCGGGGAGCTGTTTTTT
.	.	TRBV25-1	TRBJ1-1	CASRINKGVGTEAFF	TGTGCCAGCAGGATTAACAAAGGGGTGGGCACTGAAGCTTTCTTT